This TCR beta chain originates from a study of T cell responses to AZD1222 COVID-19 vaccine. TCRdb's table, derived via immunoSEQ multiplex PCR, lists solely in-frame clones and lacks some. This table has approximately 100,000 clones, over 85% appearing once. The CDR3 consists of 16 residues. CDR1 is MNHEY and CDR2 is SMNVEV in the germline V gene (reference sequence). The junction had 9 bases not matched to a gene; V was cut back by 3 bases and J by 4 bases. The source of this sequence is an adult in good health. The sample was peripheral blood, taken on day 0 of MenACWY control vaccination. The V and J genes are TRBV27 and TRBJ2-5, with 9 nucleotides matching TRBD1. The CDR3 loop is CASSFSGTGWSETQYF. The CDR3 coding sequence is TGTGCCAGCAGTTTCTCAGGGACAGGGTGGTCAGAGACCCAGTACTTC.